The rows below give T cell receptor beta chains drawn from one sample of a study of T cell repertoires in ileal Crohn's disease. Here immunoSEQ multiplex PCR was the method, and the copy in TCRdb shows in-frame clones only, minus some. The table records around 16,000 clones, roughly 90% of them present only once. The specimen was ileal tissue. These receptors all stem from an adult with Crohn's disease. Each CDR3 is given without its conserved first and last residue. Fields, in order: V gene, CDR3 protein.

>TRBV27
ASSLSGATGELF
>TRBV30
AWSVGTGPENEQF
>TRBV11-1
ASSLVGPMNTEAF
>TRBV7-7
ASSLGGPDEKLF
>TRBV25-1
ASSEYRGRQGPQETQY
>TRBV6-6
ASSVGGDKNIQY
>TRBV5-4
ASGGGRETQY
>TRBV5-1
ASSVLGNEKLF
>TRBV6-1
ASSVQGNSPLH
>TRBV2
ASSETVKNSPLH
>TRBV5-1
ASSLSLAVQETQY
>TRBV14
ASSQDWAAAGYT
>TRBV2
ASSIDRLIDTQY
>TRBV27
ASSLSRGQGT
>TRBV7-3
ASRMTGVPSSGNTIY
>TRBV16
ASSQSQYGYT
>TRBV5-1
ASSLGSGISTDTQY
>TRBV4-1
ASSLLLAGEQY
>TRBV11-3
ASSLRDGGTDTQY
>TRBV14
ASSQDLVADTQY
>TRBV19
ASSRTDTGSSYEQY
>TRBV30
AWSPGTGNSPLH
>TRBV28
ASSVDRVEQY
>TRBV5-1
ASSLADSRNTEAF
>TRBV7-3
ASSLVGTQRRNEQF
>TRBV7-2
ASSLESRGTQPQH
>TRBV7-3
ASSFATNTEAF
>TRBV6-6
ASRRDEKLF
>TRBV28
ASSPGQGYATEAF